This T cell receptor (beta chain) derives from a study of cytomegalovirus exposure and HLA in healthy donors. Amplification used 60 Vbeta primers and 13 Jbeta primers. Some clones are missing from TCRdb's copy, which holds only in-frame ones; the method was immunoSEQ multiplex PCR. The sample holds under 150,000 clones, approximately 80% seen once. This CDR3 is 16 amino acids long. CDR1 LNHDA and CDR2 SQIVND come from the germline V gene (reference sequence). V was shortened by 1 base and J by 8 bases, with 15 bases between the two germline ends. The sequenced material came from PBMCs. This TCR was sampled from a man between 50 and 59 years old in good health and CMV-seronegative. This chain joins TRBV19 and TRBJ2-6, with D maybe TRBD1 (6 bases). The CDR3 region is CASSIGGVGTTNVLTF. DNA of the CDR3: TGTGCCAGTAGTATAGGAGGGGTCGGGACAACCAACGTCCTGACTTTC. The full variable domain, completed using reference TRBV19 and TRBJ2-6, is DGGITQSPKYLFRKEGQNVTLSCEQNLNHDAMYWYRQDPGQGLRLIYYSQIVNDFQKGDIAEGYSVSREKKESFPLTVTSAQKNPTAFYLCASSIGGVGTTNVLTFGAGSRLTVL.